A selection of T cell receptor beta chains follows, all from one sample in a study of T cell responses to AZD1222 COVID-19 vaccine. Sequencing used immunoSEQ multiplex PCR; TCRdb keeps in-frame clones, though not all of them. Of fewer than 120,000 clones detected, around 92% appear once; the ten largest clones hold over 6%. The sample in question was peripheral blood, obtained on day 0 of AZD1222 vaccination. The source of these receptors is an adult in good health. The CDR3 runs from the conserved cysteine through the conserved F or W. A D gene is named only where the DNA matches it firmly. Size is omitted from some rows. Given values are once, few, many or a class for expanded clones.

J gene: TRBJ2-3
D gene: TRBD2
V gene: TRBV2
clone size: -
CDR3 DNA: TGTGCCAGCAGTGACAGCAGCGGGGGGTGGGTGGATACGCAGTATTTT
CDR3 protein: CASSDSSGGWVDTQYF

J gene: TRBJ1-2
D gene: TRBD1
V gene: TRBV28
clone size: -
CDR3 DNA: TGTGCCAGCAGAGGACAGGGGGCGGGGAGTGGCTACACCTTC
CDR3 protein: CASRGQGAGSGYTF

J gene: TRBJ2-3
D gene: -
V gene: TRBV11-3
clone size: once
CDR3 DNA: TGTGCCAGCAGCTTGTACCGGGACCCAGAGACTAGAGGAGATACGCAGTATTTT
CDR3 protein: CASSLYRDPETRGDTQYF

J gene: TRBJ1-3
D gene: -
V gene: TRBV27
clone size: -
CDR3 DNA: TGTGCCAGCAGTTTAGCAGGAGTCTCTGGAAACACCATATATTTT
CDR3 protein: CASSLAGVSGNTIYF

J gene: TRBJ2-7
D gene: -
V gene: TRBV6-5
clone size: -
CDR3 DNA: TGTGCCAGCAGTTACTCGTCACAGGGAGACTACGAGCAGTACTTC
CDR3 protein: CASSYSSQGDYEQYF

J gene: TRBJ1-6
D gene: -
V gene: TRBV5-1
clone size: -
CDR3 DNA: TGCGCCAGCAGCTTGAGTAATAAAGGGAATTCACCCCTCCACTTT
CDR3 protein: CASSLSNKGNSPLHF

J gene: TRBJ2-5
D gene: TRBD1
V gene: TRBV5-4
clone size: -
CDR3 DNA: TGTGCCAGCAGCCGACAGGGGGGGAGGCAAGAGACCCAGTACTTC
CDR3 protein: CASSRQGGRQETQYF

J gene: TRBJ2-3
D gene: -
V gene: TRBV6-5
clone size: -
CDR3 DNA: TGTGCCAGCAGCACTCGAACCGGGTCTCCGCAGTATTTT
CDR3 protein: CASSTRTGSPQYF

J gene: TRBJ1-6
D gene: TRBD1
V gene: TRBV18
clone size: -
CDR3 DNA: TGTGCCAGCTCACCACTGGGACAGGTCGGATATAATTCACCCCTCCACTTT
CDR3 protein: CASSPLGQVGYNSPLHF

J gene: TRBJ2-7
D gene: -
V gene: TRBV12-3/TRBV12-4
clone size: -
CDR3 DNA: TGTGCCAGCAGTTACTATTATGGAGAGCAGTACTTC
CDR3 protein: CASSYYYGEQYF

J gene: TRBJ2-7
D gene: -
V gene: TRBV4-1
clone size: -
CDR3 DNA: TGCGCCAGCAGCCAAGATGTAGGAACCCCCCTAGGGGAGCAGTACTTC
CDR3 protein: CASSQDVGTPLGEQYF

J gene: TRBJ2-3
D gene: -
V gene: TRBV6-2/TRBV6-3
clone size: -
CDR3 DNA: TGTGCCAGCAGTGATAGGGGGGGAAGCACAGATACGCAGTATTTT
CDR3 protein: CASSDRGGSTDTQYF

J gene: TRBJ2-3
D gene: -
V gene: TRBV5-8
clone size: -
CDR3 DNA: TGTGCCAGCAGCCTGACACGACGCACAGATACGCAGTATTTT
CDR3 protein: CASSLTRRTDTQYF

J gene: TRBJ1-2
D gene: -
V gene: TRBV28
clone size: -
CDR3 DNA: TGTGCCAGCAGTTTGGGGCAGGGTGTCTATGGCTACACCTTC
CDR3 protein: CASSLGQGVYGYTF

J gene: TRBJ1-5
D gene: TRBD1
V gene: TRBV6-5
clone size: -
CDR3 DNA: TGTGCCAGCAGTAAACAGGGGCAGAGCAATCAGCCCCAGCATTTT
CDR3 protein: CASSKQGQSNQPQHF

J gene: TRBJ1-2
D gene: -
V gene: TRBV2
clone size: once
CDR3 DNA: TGTGCCAGCATTGGACGGAAGCATTATGGCTACACCTTC
CDR3 protein: CASIGRKHYGYTF

J gene: TRBJ1-5
D gene: -
V gene: TRBV3-1/TRBV3-2
clone size: once
CDR3 DNA: TGTGCCAGCAGCCAAGAAGGGGTGTTAGGCAATCAGCCCCAGCATTTT
CDR3 protein: CASSQEGVLGNQPQHF

J gene: TRBJ2-3
D gene: -
V gene: TRBV11-2
clone size: -
CDR3 DNA: TGTGCCAGCAGCGGTCCGGCCACAGATACGCAGTATTTT
CDR3 protein: CASSGPATDTQYF

J gene: TRBJ1-3
D gene: -
V gene: TRBV2
clone size: -
CDR3 DNA: TGTGCCAGTGGACTACAGGGAATCGGAAACACCATATATTTT
CDR3 protein: CASGLQGIGNTIYF

J gene: TRBJ2-2
D gene: -
V gene: TRBV19
clone size: -
CDR3 DNA: TGTGCCAGTTTATTCGCGTCAGAATACACCGGGGAGCTGTTTTTT
CDR3 protein: CASLFASEYTGELFF

J gene: TRBJ2-7
D gene: TRBD1
V gene: TRBV6-1
clone size: -
CDR3 DNA: TGTGCCAGCAGTGAACAACGGACAGGGGGCTACGAGCAGTACTTC
CDR3 protein: CASSEQRTGGYEQYF

J gene: TRBJ1-1
D gene: TRBD1
V gene: TRBV3-1/TRBV3-2
clone size: -
CDR3 DNA: TGTGCCAGCAACCCCTCCGGGACAGAAACTGAAGCTTTCTTT
CDR3 protein: CASNPSGTETEAFF

J gene: TRBJ2-6
D gene: -
V gene: TRBV10-3
clone size: -
CDR3 DNA: TGTGCCATCAGTGATGAAGGAGGGGCTGGGGCCAACGTCCTGACTTTC
CDR3 protein: CAISDEGGAGANVLTF

J gene: TRBJ2-7
D gene: -
V gene: TRBV7-3
clone size: -
CDR3 DNA: TGTGCCAGCAGCTTAGGGGGCTCGCCCTACGAGCAGTACTTC
CDR3 protein: CASSLGGSPYEQYF

J gene: TRBJ1-1
D gene: -
V gene: TRBV3-1/TRBV3-2
clone size: -
CDR3 DNA: TGTGCCAGCAGCCAAGAAGAGGCGCAGGAGATCACTGAAGCTTTCTTT
CDR3 protein: CASSQEEAQEITEAFF

J gene: TRBJ1-2
D gene: -
V gene: TRBV2
clone size: -
CDR3 DNA: TGTGCCAGCACCCGTGAGAATTCTAACTATGGCTACACCTTC
CDR3 protein: CASTRENSNYGYTF

J gene: TRBJ1-1
D gene: -
V gene: TRBV5-6
clone size: -
CDR3 DNA: TGTGCCAGCAGCTTGCTTGGTCCTACGACTGCTTTCTTT
CDR3 protein: CASSLLGPTTAFF

J gene: TRBJ2-2
D gene: -
V gene: TRBV28
clone size: -
CDR3 DNA: TGTGCCAGCAGTTTGTCGGCGGGAAACACCGGGGAGCTGTTTTTT
CDR3 protein: CASSLSAGNTGELFF

J gene: TRBJ1-2
D gene: TRBD1
V gene: TRBV2
clone size: -
CDR3 DNA: TGTGCCAGCAGTGAAGCCCCGGGACAGAACTATGGCTACACCTTC
CDR3 protein: CASSEAPGQNYGYTF

J gene: TRBJ1-5
D gene: TRBD1
V gene: TRBV5-5
clone size: -
CDR3 DNA: TGTGCCAGCAGCAAAATCGGGACAGGGATGGCTCAGCCCCAGCATTTT
CDR3 protein: CASSKIGTGMAQPQHF

J gene: TRBJ1-3
D gene: -
V gene: TRBV7-9
clone size: -
CDR3 DNA: TGTGCCAGCAGCCAAAACTCGGGTGGAAACACCATATATTTT
CDR3 protein: CASSQNSGGNTIYF

J gene: TRBJ1-1
D gene: -
V gene: TRBV11-3
clone size: -
CDR3 DNA: TGTGCCAGCAGCCGGGGGGTTAGTACTGAAGCTTTCTTT
CDR3 protein: CASSRGVSTEAFF

J gene: TRBJ2-1
D gene: -
V gene: TRBV27
clone size: -
CDR3 DNA: TGTGCCAGCAGTTTAATATACGCAGGGAGCTCCTACAATGAGCAGTTCTTC
CDR3 protein: CASSLIYAGSSYNEQFF

J gene: TRBJ1-1
D gene: -
V gene: TRBV12-3/TRBV12-4
clone size: -
CDR3 DNA: TGTGCCAGCAGTCCCGGGGAGCACATGGAAGCTTTCTTT
CDR3 protein: CASSPGEHMEAFF

J gene: TRBJ1-2
D gene: -
V gene: TRBV15
clone size: -
CDR3 DNA: TGTGCCACCAGCAGAGATGGAGGGTCCTATGGCTACACCTTC
CDR3 protein: CATSRDGGSYGYTF

J gene: TRBJ1-1
D gene: -
V gene: TRBV6-1
clone size: -
CDR3 DNA: TGTGCCAGCAGTGATTATGAAGCTTTCTTT
CDR3 protein: CASSDYEAFF

J gene: TRBJ1-2
D gene: TRBD1
V gene: TRBV6-5
clone size: once
CDR3 DNA: TGTGCCAGCAGTTACGCACAGGGGGACTATGGCTACACCTTC
CDR3 protein: CASSYAQGDYGYTF

J gene: TRBJ2-3
D gene: -
V gene: TRBV4-2
clone size: -
CDR3 DNA: TGTGCCAGCAGCCAAGTAGAGCGCAATACGCAGTATTTT
CDR3 protein: CASSQVERNTQYF

J gene: TRBJ2-3
D gene: -
V gene: TRBV18
clone size: -
CDR3 DNA: TGTGCCAGCTCCCTCACAGATACGCAGTATTTT
CDR3 protein: CASSLTDTQYF

J gene: TRBJ2-3
D gene: TRBD2
V gene: TRBV7-2
clone size: -
CDR3 DNA: TGTGCCAGCAGCTTAGTTGGTCTAGCGGGGGATACGCAGTATTTT
CDR3 protein: CASSLVGLAGDTQYF

J gene: TRBJ2-1
D gene: TRBD1
V gene: TRBV5-1
clone size: -
CDR3 DNA: TGCGCCAGCAGCTTAGCGACAGGGTCATCGTGGGTGGAGCAGTTCTTC
CDR3 protein: CASSLATGSSWVEQFF

J gene: TRBJ1-2
D gene: -
V gene: TRBV29-1
clone size: -
CDR3 DNA: TGCAGCGTTGGCTCAGCGGGAGCTAACTATGGCTACACCTTC
CDR3 protein: CSVGSAGANYGYTF

J gene: TRBJ2-2
D gene: -
V gene: TRBV9
clone size: -
CDR3 DNA: TGTGCCAGCAGCGTAGCCCTCGGGGAGCTGTTTTTT
CDR3 protein: CASSVALGELFF

J gene: TRBJ1-5
D gene: -
V gene: TRBV24-1
clone size: -
CDR3 DNA: TGTGCCACCAGTCATCAGAGCAATCAGCCCCAGCATTTT
CDR3 protein: CATSHQSNQPQHF

J gene: TRBJ1-4
D gene: TRBD1
V gene: TRBV28
clone size: -
CDR3 DNA: TGTGCCAGCAGTTTAGGGGACAGGTCAACTAATGAAAAACTGTTTTTT
CDR3 protein: CASSLGDRSTNEKLFF

J gene: TRBJ1-1
D gene: -
V gene: TRBV14
clone size: -
CDR3 DNA: TGTGCCAGCAGCCTCAATCCGGGAGCCCTTATAGGAACTGAAGCTTTCTTT
CDR3 protein: CASSLNPGALIGTEAFF

J gene: TRBJ2-2
D gene: -
V gene: TRBV27
clone size: -
CDR3 DNA: TGTGCCAGCAGTCCTTACGCCGGAGGGCACACCGGGGAGCTGTTTTTT
CDR3 protein: CASSPYAGGHTGELFF

J gene: TRBJ1-6
D gene: -
V gene: TRBV7-6
clone size: few
CDR3 DNA: TGTGCCAGCAGCTTAGCGGGGTCAAATTCACCCCTCCACTTT
CDR3 protein: CASSLAGSNSPLHF

J gene: TRBJ1-2
D gene: -
V gene: TRBV5-6
clone size: -
CDR3 DNA: TGTGCCAGCAGCTTGGGGACGAACGGCTACACCTTC
CDR3 protein: CASSLGTNGYTF